This T cell receptor (beta chain) was obtained from a study of T-cell reconstitution after alpha-beta-depleted transplantation in children. Concerning this clonotype: One junction end does not reproduce the germline sequence, and a read error may be involved.

There are 18 residues in the CDR3. In germline, CDR1 is SGHRS, CDR2 YFSETQ. Unique molecular identifiers tagged the TCRbeta library. MiXCR, applied by TCRdb to the PCR reads, yields one record per CDR3 protein. The sample includes some 500,000 distinct CDR3 sequences, roughly 18% of them seen just once. The genes are TRBV5-1 and TRBJ2-6, with D maybe TRBD1 (5 bases). Sequencing was performed on PBMCs from the stem cell graft donor, taken from the stem cell graft. The receptor was isolated from a human donor who donated a stem cell graft to a child with acute lymphoblastic leukemia. This CDR3 is CASSPIGHKSSGANVLTF. The DNA for the CDR3 is TGCGCCAGCAGCCCTATCGGACACAAGAGCTCTGGGGCCAATGTCCTGACTTTC.